This T cell receptor beta chain was recorded in a study of cytomegalovirus exposure and HLA in healthy donors. Primers included in the PCR were 60 Vbeta and 13 Jbeta primers. Assay used: immunoSEQ multiplex PCR; TCRdb lists only in-frame clones, some missing. Among nearly 65,000 clones, almost 75% were seen once, and the ten largest hold 5.4%. The sample holds one count of this clone. This CDR3 spans 16 amino acids. Germline values: CDR1 SGDLS, CDR2 YYNGEE. V lost 5 bases to trimming and J lost 7 bases; unmatched junction nucleotides: 11. What was sequenced was PBMCs. This receptor was obtained from a man aged 50 or older in good health and CMV-seronegative. V and J are TRBV9 and TRBJ1-6, with 8 bases aligning to TRBD1. This CDR3 reads CASSPTQQGDNSPLHF. Here the CDR3 DNA reads TGTGCCAGCAGTCCGACTCAACAGGGGGACAATTCACCCCTCCACTTT.